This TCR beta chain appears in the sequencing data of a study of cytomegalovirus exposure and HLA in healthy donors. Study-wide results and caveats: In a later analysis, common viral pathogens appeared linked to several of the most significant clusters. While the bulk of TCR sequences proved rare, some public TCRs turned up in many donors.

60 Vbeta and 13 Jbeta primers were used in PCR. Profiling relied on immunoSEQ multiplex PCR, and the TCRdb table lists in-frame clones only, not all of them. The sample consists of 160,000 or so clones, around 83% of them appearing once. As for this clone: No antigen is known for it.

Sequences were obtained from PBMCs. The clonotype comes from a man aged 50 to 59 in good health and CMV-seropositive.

DNA for the CDR3: TGTGCCAGCAGCTCCCGCGGGCAGGGGCCAGATACGCAGTATTTT. The encoded protein is CASSSRGQGPDTQYF. The rearrangement joins TRBV7-6 to TRBJ2-3; D may be TRBD1 (6 bases). Germline V gives CDR1 SGHVS, CDR2 FNYEAQ. CDR3 length: 15 amino acids. Trimming left V 4 bases short and J 4 bases short, with 15 bases between. Using reference TRBV7-6 and TRBJ2-3 for the parts outside the CDR3, the full variable domain is GAGVSQSPRYKVTKRGQDVALRCDPISGHVSLYWYRQALGQGPEFLTYFNYEAQQDKSGLPNDRFSAERPEGSISTLTIQRTEQRDSAMYRCASSSRGQGPDTQYFGPGTRLTVL.